These 30 T cell receptor beta chains were all obtained from the same sample, sequenced in a study of T cell repertoires in cytomegalovirus infection. A single record per CDR3 protein comes from TCRdb applying MiXCR to the reads. The sample records 450,000 to 600,000 distinct CDR3 sequences, about 33% being singletons. These receptors have no identified antigens. Sample: cultured PBMCs, taken from culture after CMV antigen stimulation. The receptors come from a human donor in good health (CMV status not recorded). Some clones in this sample may be carry-over from other donors' samples.

Note on this clonotype: This CDR3 is missing its conserved last phenylalanine or tryptophan, likely due to a read error. The chain has TRBV7-9 and TRBJ2-7; 8 bases map to TRBD2. This CDR3 is built from 15 residues. Per the germline V gene, CDR1 is SEHNR and CDR2 is FQNEAQ (reference sequence). Trimming took 5 bases from V and 1 from J; bases not matched to a gene: 7. The CDR3, as DNA: TGTGCCAGCAGCCGGGATAGCGGGATTTCCTACGAGCAGTACCTC. Its translation: CASSRDSGISYEQYL.

This clonotype was detected a few times. The chain uses TRBV7-2 and TRBJ2-2, with 8 bases identical to TRBD1. Trimming took 5 bases from V and 6 from J; bases not matched to a gene: 8. Germline lookup yields CDR1 SGHTA and CDR2 FQGNSA. CDR3 size: 15 residues. In DNA, the CDR3 is TGTGCCAGCAGCATTGGACAGGGTCGCGCCGGGGAGCTGTTTTTT. This gives the protein CASSIGQGRAGELFF. The variable domain in full, completed from reference TRBV7-2 and TRBJ2-2, reads GAGVSQSPSNKVTEKGKDVELRCDPISGHTALYWYRQSLGQGLEFLIYFQGNSAPDKSGLPSDRFSAERTGGSVSTLTIQRTQQEDSAVYLCASSIGQGRAGELFFGEGSRLTVL.

This clonotype was seen more than once but under ten times. The chain joins TRBV7-2 to TRBJ2-3, with 7 bases lining up with TRBD2. Germline CDR1 is SGHTA and CDR2 is FQGNSA. The CDR3 is made up of 15 amino acids. The V gene end was trimmed by 2 bases and the J gene end by 2 bases; junction bases not matched to a gene: 4. CDR3 coding DNA: TGTGCCAGCAGCTTAAGCGGGATTGACACAGATACGCAGTATTTT. This codes for CASSLSGIDTDTQYF.

The chain couples TRBV19 to TRBJ2-1, with a weak D call TRBD2 (5 bases). The length of the CDR3 is 14 residues. The V end was cut by 3 bases, the J end by 6 bases, with 12 bases between. From germline, CDR1 is LNHDA and CDR2 SQIVND (reference sequence). CDR3 sequence (DNA): TGTGCCAGTAGTATGCGGCGGGCAGGCAATGAGCAGTTCTTC. This gives the protein CASSMRRAGNEQFF. Variable domain in full (rest from reference TRBV19 and TRBJ2-1): DGGITQSPKYLFRKEGQNVTLSCEQNLNHDAMYWYRQDPGQGLRLIYYSQIVNDFQKGDIAEGYSVSREKKESFPLTVTSAQKNPTAFYLCASSMRRAGNEQFFGPGTRLTVL.

V and J are TRBV28 and TRBJ1-3; no definite D call. Trimming removed 5 bases at V and 4 bases at J, with 12 bases between. CDR1 and CDR2 (germline): MDHEN, SYDVKM. The CDR3 is 14 amino acids. CDR3 region: CASSTGLYGNTIYF. In DNA, the CDR3 is TGTGCCAGCAGTACTGGGCTCTACGGAAACACCATATATTTT.

V and J are TRBV5-1 and TRBJ1-2; possibly TRBD1 for D (6 bases). CDR1 SGHRS and CDR2 YFSETQ come from the germline V gene. V was clipped by 1 base and J by 6 bases, with 10 bases between them. This CDR3 region has 13 residues. Written as DNA, the CDR3 is TGCGCCAGCAGCTTGTGGGGGCCGGATGGCTACACCTTC. It codes for CASSLWGPDGYTF. The variable domain in full, with the rest retrieved from reference TRBV5-1 and TRBJ1-2, is KAGVTQTPRYLIKTRGQQVTLSCSPISGHRSVSWYQQTPGQGLQFLFEYFSETQRNKGNFPGRFSGRQFSNSRSEMNVSTLELGDSALYLCASSLWGPDGYTFGSGTRLTVV.

The V gene is TRBV19, the J gene TRBJ1-5; no firm D call. Trimming took off 3 bases at V and 4 bases at J, with 10 bases between the two ends. The CDR3 covers 14 residues. CDR1 is LNHDA, CDR2 SQIVND, per germline (reference sequence). CDR3 region: CASSMQASNQPQHF. In DNA, the CDR3 is TGTGCCAGTAGTATGCAGGCCAGTAATCAGCCCCAGCATTTT.

This chain connects TRBV14 to TRBJ2-5; a weak D match, TRBD2 (6 bases). The CDR3 has 15 amino acids. Per germline, CDR1 SGHDN and CDR2 FVKESK. Trimming took off 2 bases at V and 5 bases at J, with 15 bases between the two ends. CDR3 sequence reads: CASSQIGGRRETQYF. Here the CDR3 DNA reads TGTGCCAGCAGCCAAATCGGAGGGAGAAGGGAGACCCAGTACTTC. The variable domain in full, with the rest retrieved from reference TRBV14 and TRBJ2-5, is EAGVTQFPSHSVIEKGQTVTLRCDPISGHDNLYWYRRVMGKEIKFLLHFVKESKQDESGMPNNRFLAERTGGTYSTLKVQPAELEDSGVYFCASSQIGGRRETQYFGPGTRLLVL.

This sequence joins TRBV20-1 and TRBJ2-5; 10 bases fit TRBD2. Trimming took 6 bases from V and 5 from J; bases not matched to a gene: 18. The CDR3 is 17 residues long. Germline V gene data show CDR1 as DFQATT and CDR2 as SNEGSKA (reference sequence). CDR3 nucleotide sequence: TGCAGTGCCTCCCCCACAATAACTAGCGGGAATCTGGAGACCCAGTACTTC. Translating gives CSASPTITSGNLETQYF.

V usage is TRBV2 and J usage is TRBJ1-1; D is ambiguous. Trimming pared 1 base from V and 10 bases from J, leaving 7 bases between. The germline gives CDR1 SNHLY, CDR2 FYNNEI. The CDR3 consists of 11 residues. The CDR3 protein is CASSEEVRAFF. The CDR3 coding sequence is TGTGCCAGCAGTGAAGAGGTGAGAGCTTTCTTT.

V is TRBV7-9 and J is TRBJ1-3; unclear D gene. V lost 4 bases and J 9 bases, leaving 13 bases between the germline ends. The CDR3 contains 13 residues. Germline assignment: CDR1 SEHNR and CDR2 FQNEAQ (reference sequence). CDR3 sequence (DNA): TGTGCCAGCAGCTCAGAGGCGGAGGGCACCATATATTTT. This sequence encodes CASSSEAEGTIYF.

V is TRBV3-1 and J is TRBJ2-3, with D possibly called TRBD1 or TRBD2 (5 bases each). The CDR3 loop spans 15 amino acids. Germline assignment: CDR1 LGHDT and CDR2 YNNKEL (reference sequence). With 3 bases removed from V and 2 bases from J, the gap between germline ends came to 12 bases. DNA of the CDR3: TGTGCCAGCAGCCAGGGGGACCAAACCACAGATACGCAGTATTTT. It is translated as CASSQGDQTTDTQYF.

This clonotype was observed a few times. This chain joins TRBV19 and TRBJ1-6; D might be TRBD1 (6 bases). V dropped 3 bases and J dropped 7 bases, with 13 bases sitting between them. The CDR3 sequence is 15 residues long. Per germline, CDR1 LNHDA and CDR2 SQIVND (reference sequence). CDR3: CASSIRRRGNSPLHF. CDR3 DNA sequence: TGTGCCAGTAGTATTCGAAGGAGGGGGAATTCACCCCTCCACTTT.

This clonotype was counted only a few times. V usage is TRBV12-3 or TRBV12-4 and J usage is TRBJ2-2; no definite D call. V lost 1 base to trimming and J lost 7 bases, with 10 bases between them. This CDR3 is built from 14 residues. The CDR3 DNA follows: TGTGCCAGCAGTTTAGAGACATTAAACGGGGAGCTGTTTTTT. This gives the protein CASSLETLNGELFF.

This clonotype was seen more than once but under ten times. The V and J genes are TRBV29-1 and TRBJ2-1; 12 bases are a match to TRBD2. The CDR3 has 14 residues. Per germline, CDR1 SQVTM and CDR2 ANQGSEA. Losses at the gene ends were 4 bases for V and 5 bases for J; bases not matched to a gene: 3. CDR3 protein: CSVAGLAGHNEQFF. CDR3 nucleotide sequence: TGCAGCGTTGCAGGACTAGCGGGGCACAATGAGCAGTTCTTC.

The CDR3 protein is CASSLSGTGGYQPQHF. The CDR3 DNA is TGTGCCAGCAGTTTATCCGGGACAGGGGGTTATCAGCCCCAGCATTTT. The chain carries TRBV12-3 or TRBV12-4 and TRBJ1-5; 11 bases match TRBD1. There are 16 residues in the CDR3. V shed 2 bases and J 5 bases; nucleotides not matched to a gene: 5.

This rearrangement joins TRBV12-3 or TRBV12-4 to TRBJ1-4; weak D call: TRBD1 (5 bases). V shed 7 bases and J shed 5 bases, with 14 bases lying between them. CDR3 length equals 14 residues. CDR3 sequence (DNA): TGTGCCAGCACCCCGGGACTCTTAAATGAAAAACTGTTTTTT. This sequence encodes CASTPGLLNEKLFF.

This clonotype has ten or more counts. The CDR3 nucleotides read TGTGCCAGCAGCTTAGTCCAGCTAGCGGCTAATGAGCAGTTCTTC. Translated: CASSLVQLAANEQFF. This chain joins TRBV7-2 and TRBJ2-1; 7 bases align to TRBD2. V dropped 1 base and J dropped 7; count of bases not matched to a gene: 7. Germline assignment: CDR1 SGHTA and CDR2 FQGNSA. This CDR3 has 15 amino acids. Full variable domain (missing parts from reference TRBV7-2 and TRBJ2-1): GAGVSQSPSNKVTEKGKDVELRCDPISGHTALYWYRQSLGQGLEFLIYFQGNSAPDKSGLPSDRFSAERTGGSVSTLTIQRTQQEDSAVYLCASSLVQLAANEQFFGPGTRLTVL.

The rearrangement uses TRBV20-1 and TRBJ2-7; 7 nucleotides agree with TRBD1. The length of the CDR3 is 13 residues. Trimming removed 4 bases from V and 3 bases from J; junction bases left unmatched: 6. Germline CDR1 DFQATT, CDR2 SNEGSKA (reference sequence). Here the CDR3 reads CSANSGQNYEQYF. For the CDR3, the DNA is TGCAGTGCTAATTCGGGACAGAACTACGAGCAGTACTTC.

The chain couples TRBV19 to TRBJ1-5, with a tentative D call TRBD1 (6 bases). Trimming pared 9 bases from V and 0 bases from J, leaving 15 bases between. Germline V gene sequence: CDR1 LNHDA, CDR2 SQIVND (reference sequence). The length of the CDR3 is 15 residues. CDR3 nucleotide sequence: TGTGCCAGCACCCCTGGACAGAGTAGCAATCAGCCCCAGCATTTT. It specifies CASTPGQSSNQPQHF.

This clonotype was picked up a small number of times. The chain combines TRBV7-6 with TRBJ2-7; D is possibly TRBD1 (6 bases). V dropped 5 bases and J dropped 3 bases, with 11 bases sitting between them. Germline CDR1 reads SGHVS; CDR2 reads FNYEAQ. The CDR3 spans 13 residues. CDR3 residues: CASSPRQVYEQYF. The CDR3 DNA reads as TGTGCCAGCAGCCCCCGACAGGTCTACGAGCAGTACTTC. The variable domain in full, completed from reference TRBV7-6 and TRBJ2-7, reads GAGVSQSPRYKVTKRGQDVALRCDPISGHVSLYWYRQALGQGPEFLTYFNYEAQQDKSGLPNDRFSAERPEGSISTLTIQRTEQRDSAMYRCASSPRQVYEQYFGPGTRLTVT.

This clonotype was found a few times. The V call is TRBV28, the J call TRBJ2-7, with 9 bases that match TRBD1. CDR3 length: 14 residues. Germline V gene lookup returns CDR1 MDHEN and CDR2 SYDVKM. The J segment lost 2 bases and the V segment lost 7 bases, leaving 6 bases of the junction unmatched. As DNA, the CDR3 is TGTGCCAGCACGGACAGGGGAGGCCCCTACGAGCAGTACTTC. Encoded protein: CASTDRGGPYEQYF. The whole variable domain, filled in from reference TRBV28 and TRBJ2-7, reads DVKVTQSSRYLVKRTGEKVFLECVQDMDHENMFWYRQDPGLGLRLIYFSYDVKMKEKGDIPEGYSVSREKKERFSLILESASTNQTSMYLCASTDRGGPYEQYFGPGTRLTVT.

The chain carries TRBV19 and TRBJ1-1; D is ambiguous. Between the trimmed V and J ends, which lost 1 base and 3 bases, there was a span of 9 bases. Germline lookup yields CDR1 LNHDA and CDR2 SQIVND (reference sequence). This CDR3 region has 14 residues. CDR3 sequence (DNA): TGTGCCAGTAGTATAGTCGGCGCTCACACTGAAGCTTTCTTT. This codes for CASSIVGAHTEAFF.

This clonotype was seen repeatedly, ten times or more. The chain links TRBV4-3 to TRBJ2-7; D tentatively reads TRBD1 or TRBD2 (5 bases each). Looked up from germline, CDR1 is LGHNA and CDR2 is YSLEER. Trimming cost V 0 bases and J 5 bases, with 14 bases left between them. The length of the CDR3 is 15 residues. CDR3 nucleotides: TGCGCCAGCAGCCAAGAGTCAGGGTGGGGGAACGAGCAGTACTTC. It specifies CASSQESGWGNEQYF.

This rearrangement joins TRBV19 to TRBJ2-1; 9 nucleotides agree with TRBD2. Per germline, CDR1 LNHDA and CDR2 SQIVND (reference sequence). The CDR3 has 17 amino acids. Trimming removed 3 bases from V and 6 bases from J; junction bases left unmatched: 12. CDR3 coding DNA: TGTGCCAGTAGTATCCTTTCTGTAGCGGGGGAGGCCAATGAGCAGTTCTTC. It yields the protein CASSILSVAGEANEQFF.

This clonotype has more than one count but fewer than ten. The CDR3, as DNA: TGCGCCAGCAGTCGCACCGGGACAGGGGGCCCGAAGGGGGCCGGGGAGCTGTTTTTT. As protein: CASSRTGTGGPKGAGELFF. J is TRBJ2-2 and V is TRBV4-1, with 12 positions matching TRBD1. The CDR3 covers 19 residues. Trimming took 6 bases from V and 6 from J; bases not matched to a gene: 17. Germline lookup yields CDR1 MGHRA and CDR2 YSYEKL.

This clonotype was counted many times. This sequence joins TRBV7-2 and TRBJ2-3, with TRBD1 identical over 8 bases. CDR1 and CDR2 (germline): SGHTA, FQGNSA. The V and J ends lost 5 bases and 5 bases, in that order; junction bases with no gene match: 6. CDR3 length: 14 amino acids. Here the CDR3 DNA reads TGTGCCAGCAGCACCAGGGGGCGCCAAGATACGCAGTATTTT. As protein: CASSTRGRQDTQYF.

The chain is built from TRBV20-1 and TRBJ2-4, with a tentative D call TRBD2 (5 bases). The CDR3 totals 17 residues. V lost 2 bases and J 4 bases, leaving 21 bases between the germline ends. Germline CDR1 reads DFQATT; CDR2 reads SNEGSKA (reference sequence). CDR3 region: CSARIPLRASGKNIQYF. CDR3 nucleotide sequence: TGCAGTGCTAGAATCCCTCTCCGGGCCAGCGGAAAAAACATTCAGTACTTC.

This clonotype has just a few counts. The CDR3: CASSTPSTGGRPYEQYF. CDR3 nucleotide sequence: TGTGCCAGCAGTACCCCTTCAACTGGCGGGCGTCCCTACGAGCAGTACTTC. J is TRBJ2-7 and V is TRBV6-5, with D possibly being TRBD2 (5 bases). Germline CDR1 MNHEY, CDR2 SVGAGI. The V gene lost 5 bases and the J gene lost 2 bases, with 22 bases spanning the gap. The CDR3 is 17 residues long.

V is TRBV7-4 and J is TRBJ1-1; 7 nucleotides match TRBD1. The V segment lost 6 bases and the J segment 0 bases; nucleotides outside the gene matches: 7. Germline-derived CDR1 and CDR2 are SGHVT and SQSDAQ. CDR3 length: 15 amino acids. CDR3 protein: CASRNRGGLNTEAFF. The CDR3 region has the DNA TGTGCCAGCAGAAACAGGGGAGGTTTGAACACTGAAGCTTTCTTT.